The entry that follows covers one T cell receptor (beta chain) sequence. The germline CDR1 and CDR2 sequences are MNHEY and SVGEGT. There are 14 residues in the CDR3. Trimming took 6 bases from V and 5 from J; bases not matched to a gene: 5. The data were taken from a study of blood T cell repertoires in COVID-19. Some clones are missing from TCRdb's copy, which holds only in-frame ones; the method was immunoSEQ multiplex PCR. The sample carries around 280,000 clones, roughly 85% recorded once. The chain recombines TRBV6-2 or TRBV6-3 with TRBJ1-5, with TRBD1 identical over 9 bases. Material for sequencing was PBMCs or T cells enriched from blood (not recorded which). The TCR originated in a middle-aged woman who had recovered from COVID-19. Here the CDR3 reads CASRYRGPDQPQHF. DNA for the CDR3: TGTGCCAGCAGATACAGGGGGCCTGATCAGCCCCAGCATTTT.